This TCR beta chain came from a study of OX40 agonist ivuxolimab in advanced cancers. Study summary: Recorded diagnoses for dose-escalation patients were hepatocellular carcinoma, melanoma, renal cell or head and neck cancer.

Study outcomes and limitations: More expanded clones were found, on average, in CD8+ than in CD4+ T cells.

Assay: immunoSEQ multiplex PCR; the TCRdb copy retains only in-frame clones and omits some. The table records under 100,000 clones, 85% to 90% of them present only once. The CDR3 consists of 15 residues. From germline, CDR1 is SGHRS and CDR2 YFSETQ. V lost 4 bases, J lost 10 bases, and 18 bases lay in between. Regarding this clone: Its target is not known.

The V and J genes are TRBV5-1 and TRBJ1-6; TRBD1 is a possible D gene (5 bases). This sequence originates from an adult with an advanced solid tumor such as melanoma, head and neck, liver or kidney cancer. Specimen: CD4+ or CD8+ T cells sorted from blood, collected in a trial of the OX40 agonist ivuxolimab. The CDR3 reads CASSRDGSLGSPLHF. In DNA, the CDR3 is TGCGCCAGCAGCAGGGACGGGTCTTTGGGATCACCCCTCCACTTT. The variable domain in full, with the rest retrieved from reference TRBV5-1 and TRBJ1-6, is KAGVTQTPRYLIKTRGQQVTLSCSPISGHRSVSWYQQTPGQGLQFLFEYFSETQRNKGNFPGRFSGRQFSNSRSEMNVSTLELGDSALYLCASSRDGSLGSPLHFGNGTRLTVT.